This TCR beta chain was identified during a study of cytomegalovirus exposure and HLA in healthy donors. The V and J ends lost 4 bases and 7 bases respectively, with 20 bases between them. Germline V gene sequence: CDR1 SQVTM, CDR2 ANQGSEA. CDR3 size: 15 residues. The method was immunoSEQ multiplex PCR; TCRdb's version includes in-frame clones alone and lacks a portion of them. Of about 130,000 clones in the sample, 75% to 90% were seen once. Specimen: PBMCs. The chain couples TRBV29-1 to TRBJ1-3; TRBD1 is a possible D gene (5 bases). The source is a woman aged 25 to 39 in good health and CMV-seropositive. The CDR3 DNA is TGCAGCGTTGGGGGGGTCAGTTCGAAAGGGAACACCATATATTTT. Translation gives CSVGGVSSKGNTIYF.